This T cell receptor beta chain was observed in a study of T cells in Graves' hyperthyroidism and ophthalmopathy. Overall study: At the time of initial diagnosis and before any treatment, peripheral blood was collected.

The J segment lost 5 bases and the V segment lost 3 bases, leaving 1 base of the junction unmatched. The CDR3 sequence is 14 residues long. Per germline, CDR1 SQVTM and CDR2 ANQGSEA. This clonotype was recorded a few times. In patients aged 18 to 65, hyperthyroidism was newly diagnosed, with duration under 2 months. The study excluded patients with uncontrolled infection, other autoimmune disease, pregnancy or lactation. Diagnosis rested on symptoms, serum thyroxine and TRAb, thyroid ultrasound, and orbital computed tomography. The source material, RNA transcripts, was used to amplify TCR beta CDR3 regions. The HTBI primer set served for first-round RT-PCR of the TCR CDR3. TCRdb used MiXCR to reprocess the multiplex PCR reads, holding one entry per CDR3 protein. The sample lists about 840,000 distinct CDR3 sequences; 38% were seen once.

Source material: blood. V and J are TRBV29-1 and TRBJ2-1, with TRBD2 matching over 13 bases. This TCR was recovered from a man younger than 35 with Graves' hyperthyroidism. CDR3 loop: CSVEGLAGNNEQFF. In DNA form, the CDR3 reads TGCAGCGTTGAGGGACTAGCGGGGAACAATGAGCAGTTCTTC.